This T cell receptor (beta chain) was identified during a study of cytomegalovirus exposure and HLA in healthy donors. Findings and limits, study-wide: A likely sequencing artifact accounted for one observed cluster of highly shared sequence variants.

Germline-derived CDR1 and CDR2 are GTSNPN and SVGIG (reference sequence). V lost 4 bases and J 2 bases, leaving 3 bases between the germline ends. There are 11 residues in the CDR3. Turning to this clone: What it binds is not known.

13 Jbeta primers and 60 Vbeta primers were used for the PCR. Using immunoSEQ multiplex PCR, the repertoire was profiled, and TCRdb retains in-frame clones only, with some absent. The sample lists around 120,000 clones; about 83% were seen once. The J gene is TRBJ1-3, the V gene TRBV30; D is ambiguous. The sequencing sample was made of PBMCs. The TCR sequence derives from a man aged 25-45 years in good health and CMV-seronegative. CDR3 protein: CAWKPGNTIYF. DNA for the CDR3: TGTGCCTGGAAGCCTGGAAACACCATATATTTT. Full variable domain (missing parts from reference TRBV30 and TRBJ1-3): SQTIHQWPATLVQPVGSPLSLECTVEGTSNPNLYWYRQAAGRGLQLLFYSVGIGQISSEVPQNLSASRPQDRQFILSSKKLLLSDSGFYLCAWKPGNTIYFGEGSWLTVV.